This entry lists 5 T cell receptor beta chains sequenced from one sample in a study of cytomegalovirus exposure and HLA in healthy donors. Sequencing used immunoSEQ multiplex PCR; TCRdb keeps in-frame clones, though not all of them. The sample has around 170,000 clones; around 85% are singletons. The sequenced material came from PBMCs. The receptors shown here come from a man younger than 35 in good health and CMV-seropositive.

The CDR3 region has the DNA TGCGCCAGTTCCGACAGGAGCTCTGGAAACACCATATATTTT. Its translation: CASSDRSSGNTIYF. The chain carries TRBV5-1 and TRBJ1-3; possible D gene TRBD1, 6 bases. V was trimmed by 8 bases and J by 0 bases, leaving 12 bases between them. The CDR3 has 14 amino acids. Germline CDR1 is SGHRS and CDR2 is YFSETQ.

The chain joins TRBV19 to TRBJ2-7, with TRBD1 identical over 10 bases. Germline values: CDR1 LNHDA, CDR2 SQIVND (reference sequence). The CDR3 loop spans 13 amino acids. The junction had 3 bases not matched to a gene; V was cut back by 4 bases and J by 6 bases. The CDR3 sequence: CASSRGQGFEQYF. CDR3 in DNA: TGTGCCAGTAGTAGGGGACAGGGGTTCGAGCAGTACTTC.

The chain recombines TRBV5-4 with TRBJ2-7, with TRBD1 matching over 11 bases. Unmatched junction bases numbered 7, after V lost 1 base and J lost 7 bases. The CDR3 runs 15 residues. CDR1 is SGHNT and CDR2 is YYREEE in the germline V gene (reference sequence). CDR3 sequence reads: CASSLRGQGATEQYF. In nucleotides, the CDR3 is TGTGCCAGCAGCTTGAGAGGACAGGGGGCGACTGAGCAGTACTTC.

The rearrangement links TRBV5-4 to TRBJ1-1; 7 bases match TRBD1. Germline V gene sequence: CDR1 SGHNT, CDR2 YYREEE (reference sequence). CDR3 size: 13 residues. Trimming removed 0 bases from V and 7 bases from J; junction bases left unmatched: 3. Here the CDR3 DNA reads TGTGCCAGCAGCTTGGGAGGGGGCATTGAAGCTTTCTTT. It translates to CASSLGGGIEAFF.

The rearrangement uses TRBV5-1 and TRBJ1-2; D unresolved. Trimming took off 0 bases at V and 0 bases at J, with 6 bases between the two ends. Germline V gene data show CDR1 as SGHRS and CDR2 as YFSETQ. The CDR3 is made up of 14 amino acids. CDR3 coding DNA: TGCGCCAGCAGCTTGGGGCCAGCTAACTATGGCTACACCTTC. It yields the protein CASSLGPANYGYTF.